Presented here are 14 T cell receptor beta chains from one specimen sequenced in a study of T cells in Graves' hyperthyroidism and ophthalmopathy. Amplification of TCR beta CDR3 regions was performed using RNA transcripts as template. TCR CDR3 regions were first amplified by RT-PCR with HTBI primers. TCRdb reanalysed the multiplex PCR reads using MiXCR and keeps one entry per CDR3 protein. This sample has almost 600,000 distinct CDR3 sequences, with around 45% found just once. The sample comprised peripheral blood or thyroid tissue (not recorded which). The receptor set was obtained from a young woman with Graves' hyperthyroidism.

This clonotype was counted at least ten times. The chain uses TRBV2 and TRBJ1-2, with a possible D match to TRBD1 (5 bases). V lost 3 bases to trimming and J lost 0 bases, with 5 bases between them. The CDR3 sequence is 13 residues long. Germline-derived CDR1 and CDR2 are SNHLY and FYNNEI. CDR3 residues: CASSEDTNYGYTF. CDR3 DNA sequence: TGTGCCAGCAGTGAGGACACTAACTATGGCTACACCTTC.

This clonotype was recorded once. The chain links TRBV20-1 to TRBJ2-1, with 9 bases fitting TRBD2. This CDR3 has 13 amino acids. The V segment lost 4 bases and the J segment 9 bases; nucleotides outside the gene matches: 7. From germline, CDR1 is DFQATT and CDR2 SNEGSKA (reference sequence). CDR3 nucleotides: TGCAGTGCTACGTGGACTAGCGAAATTGAGCAGTTCTTC. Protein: CSATWTSEIEQFF.

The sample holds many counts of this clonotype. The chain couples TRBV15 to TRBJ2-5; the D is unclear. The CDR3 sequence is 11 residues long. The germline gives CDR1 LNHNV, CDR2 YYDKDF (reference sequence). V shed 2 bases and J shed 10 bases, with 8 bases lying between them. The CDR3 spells CATSRTVIQYF. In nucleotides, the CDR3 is TGTGCCACCAGCAGAACAGTCATCCAGTACTTC.

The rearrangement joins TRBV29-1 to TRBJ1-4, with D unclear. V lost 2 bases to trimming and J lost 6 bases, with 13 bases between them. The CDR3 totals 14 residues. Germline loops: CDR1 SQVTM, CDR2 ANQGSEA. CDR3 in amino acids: CSVESSRADEKLFF. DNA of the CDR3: TGCAGCGTTGAATCATCACGGGCGGATGAAAAACTGTTTTTT.

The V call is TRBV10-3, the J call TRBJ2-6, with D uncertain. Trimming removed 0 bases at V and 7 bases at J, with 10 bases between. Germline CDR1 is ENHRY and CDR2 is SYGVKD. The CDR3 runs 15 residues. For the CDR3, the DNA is TGTGCCATCAGTGAGTCGTTGAACACCGCCAACGTCCTGACTTTC. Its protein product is CAISESLNTANVLTF.

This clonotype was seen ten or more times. The CDR3 protein is CANQQGHNTEAFF. The CDR3 bases are TGTGCCAACCAACAGGGGCACAACACTGAAGCTTTCTTT. J is TRBJ1-1 and V is TRBV6-5, with TRBD1 matching 7 bases. Germline V gene sequence: CDR1 MNHEY, CDR2 SVGAGI. V lost 10 bases to trimming and J lost 2 bases; unmatched junction nucleotides: 7. This CDR3 region has 13 residues.

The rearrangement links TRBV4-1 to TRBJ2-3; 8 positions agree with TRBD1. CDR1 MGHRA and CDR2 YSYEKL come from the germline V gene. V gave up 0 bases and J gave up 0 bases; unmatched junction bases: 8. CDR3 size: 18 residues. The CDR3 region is CASSQDWGTGVSTDTQYF. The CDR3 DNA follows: TGCGCCAGCAGCCAAGATTGGGGGACAGGAGTTAGCACAGATACGCAGTATTTT.

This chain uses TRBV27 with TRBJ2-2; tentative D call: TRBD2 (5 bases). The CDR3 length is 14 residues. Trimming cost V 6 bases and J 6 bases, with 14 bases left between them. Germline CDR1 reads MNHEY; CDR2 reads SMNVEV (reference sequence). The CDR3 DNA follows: TGTGCCAGCAGCTGGACTCCGAGGTCCGGGGAGCTGTTTTTT. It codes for CASSWTPRSGELFF.

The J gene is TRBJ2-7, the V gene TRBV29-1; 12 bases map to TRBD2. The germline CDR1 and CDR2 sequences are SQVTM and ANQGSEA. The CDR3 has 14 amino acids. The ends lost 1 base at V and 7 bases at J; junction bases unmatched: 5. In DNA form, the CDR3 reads TGCAGCGTTGAAGGACTAGCGGGAGTATTTGAGCAGTACTTC. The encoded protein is CSVEGLAGVFEQYF.

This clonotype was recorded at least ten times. The CDR3 coding sequence is TGTGCCAGCAGCTCCGGGACAGGGTATCAGCCCCAGCATTTT. It yields the protein CASSSGTGYQPQHF. This rearrangement joins TRBV5-8 to TRBJ1-5, with 9 bases that match TRBD1. Germline lookup yields CDR1 SGHTS and CDR2 YDEGEE. V was pared by 3 bases and J by 5 bases, with 3 bases of the junction left unmatched. The CDR3 has 14 amino acids.

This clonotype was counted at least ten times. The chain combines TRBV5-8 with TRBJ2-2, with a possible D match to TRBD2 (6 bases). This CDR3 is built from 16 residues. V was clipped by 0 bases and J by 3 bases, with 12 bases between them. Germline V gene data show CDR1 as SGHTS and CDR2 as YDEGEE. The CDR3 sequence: CASSLELAMDTGELFF. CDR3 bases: TGTGCCAGCAGCTTGGAACTAGCAATGGACACCGGGGAGCTGTTTTTT.

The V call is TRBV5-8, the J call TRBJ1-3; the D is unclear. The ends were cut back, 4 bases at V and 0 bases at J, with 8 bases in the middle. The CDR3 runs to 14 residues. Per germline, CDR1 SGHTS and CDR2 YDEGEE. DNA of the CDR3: TGTGCCAGCAGCCCGGACTTCTCTGGAAACACCATATATTTT. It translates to CASSPDFSGNTIYF.

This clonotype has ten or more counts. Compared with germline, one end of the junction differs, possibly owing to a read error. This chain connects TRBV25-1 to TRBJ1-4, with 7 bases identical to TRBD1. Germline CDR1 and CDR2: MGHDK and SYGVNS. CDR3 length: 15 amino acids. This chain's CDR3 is CASSEYRGTNEKLFF. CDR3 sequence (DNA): TGTGCCAGCAGTGAATACAGGGGGACTAACGAAAAACTGTTTTTT.

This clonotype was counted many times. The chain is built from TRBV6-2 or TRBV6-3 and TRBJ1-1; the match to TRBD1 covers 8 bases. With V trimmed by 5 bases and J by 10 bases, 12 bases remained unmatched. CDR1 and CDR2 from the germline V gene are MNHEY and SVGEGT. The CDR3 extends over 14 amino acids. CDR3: CASSTGRQGRSAFF. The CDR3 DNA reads TGTGCCAGCAGTACCGGAAGACAGGGGAGGTCAGCTTTCTTT.